One and the same sample provided the 27 T cell receptor beta chains below, sequenced in a study of blood T cell repertoires in COVID-19. Clones were sequenced by immunoSEQ multiplex PCR, and TCRdb holds only the in-frame ones, with some missing. The sample has 50,000 to 65,000 clones, 55% to 80% seen once. The source material was peripheral blood. The receptors come from a woman in her 70s with COVID-19, enrolled during active disease.

The chain uses TRBV7-3 and TRBJ2-2, with TRBD2 as a possible D gene (5 bases). Germline V gene data show CDR1 as SGHTA and CDR2 as FQGTGA. V was clipped by 8 bases and J by 0 bases, with 7 bases between them. The CDR3 totals 13 residues. CDR3 amino acids: CASGGTNTGELFF. CDR3 coding DNA: TGTGCCAGCGGAGGAACGAACACCGGGGAGCTGTTTTTT. Full variable domain (remainder filled in from reference TRBV7-3 and TRBJ2-2): GAGVSQTPSNKVTEKGKYVELRCDPISGHTALYWYRQSLGQGPEFLIYFQGTGAADDSGLPNDRFFAVRPEGSVSTLKIQRTERGDSAVYLCASGGTNTGELFFGEGSRLTVL.

The chain recombines TRBV6-2 or TRBV6-3 with TRBJ1-2; D perhaps matches TRBD1 (6 bases). Germline V gives CDR1 MNHEY, CDR2 SVGEGT. V dropped 6 bases and J dropped 8 bases, with 7 bases sitting between them. The CDR3 spans 10 residues. The CDR3 spells CASSDRGYTF. CDR3 DNA sequence: TGTGCCAGCAGCGACAGGGGCTACACCTTC.

The chain carries TRBV6-4 and TRBJ1-3, with TRBD1 as a possible D gene (6 bases). This CDR3 spans 18 amino acids. CDR1 is MRHNA, CDR2 SNTAGT, per germline. The V and J ends lost 2 bases and 0 bases respectively, with 17 bases between them. CDR3 DNA: TGTGCCAGCAGTGACCCTCGAGGGGGTGAAGACTCTGGAAACACCATATATTTT. The encoded protein is CASSDPRGGEDSGNTIYF.

The chain employs TRBV29-1 and TRBJ1-2; 8 bases are a match to TRBD1. Germline lookup yields CDR1 SQVTM and CDR2 ANQGSEA. The CDR3 is made up of 13 amino acids. J was trimmed by 8 bases and V by 5 bases; bases with no gene match: 10. Here the CDR3 DNA reads TGCAGCGTTAGCCCGGACAGGGCGGGCGGCTACACCTTC. This gives the protein CSVSPDRAGGYTF.

The genes are TRBV6-5 and TRBJ2-1; 13 bases fit TRBD2. Germline-derived CDR1 and CDR2 are MNHEY and SVGAGI. This CDR3 has 14 residues. V dropped 8 bases and J dropped 11; count of bases not matched to a gene: 9. CDR3 nucleotides: TGTGCCAGCTCCTCCGGGACTAGCGGGGATCAGCAGTTCTTC. Translated, it gives CASSSGTSGDQQFF.

This clone was counted a few times. The J gene is TRBJ1-1, the V gene TRBV7-3; D remains unclear. Germline CDR1 and CDR2: SGHTA and FQGTGA. Trimming removed 1 base from V and 5 bases from J, with 14 bases in between. The CDR3 spans 15 residues. CDR3 region: CASSLMEGMATEAFF. The CDR3 region has the DNA TGTGCCAGCAGCTTAATGGAGGGAATGGCGACTGAAGCTTTCTTT.

This clone turned up a few times. This sequence joins TRBV6-5 and TRBJ2-3; D gene unclear. CDR1 and CDR2 from the germline V gene are MNHEY and SVGAGI. The CDR3 is made up of 12 amino acids. V lost 7 bases and J lost 1, with 6 bases in between. In nucleotides, the CDR3 is TGTGCCAGCAAAAGCGGCACAGATACGCAGTATTTT. Translation: CASKSGTDTQYF.

The chain carries TRBV7-2 and TRBJ2-5, with a tentative D call TRBD1 (6 bases). Germline V gene sequence: CDR1 SGHTA, CDR2 FQGNSA. The CDR3 sequence is 15 residues long. V was trimmed by 0 bases and J by 4 bases, leaving 12 bases between them. In nucleotides, the CDR3 is TGTGCCAGCAGCTTAGCCCAGGGGTCGAGAGAGACCCAGTACTTC. Its protein is CASSLAQGSRETQYF.

V gene TRBV29-1 combines with J gene TRBJ2-7; 7 bases line up with TRBD2. Germline CDR1 SQVTM, CDR2 ANQGSEA. CDR3 length: 14 residues. V trimming: 6 bases; J trimming: 6 bases; junction bases outside the gene matches: 14. CDR3 in amino acids: CSVTLGGPSGEQYF. The DNA of the CDR3 is TGCAGCGTCACACTCGGGGGACCTAGCGGCGAGCAGTACTTC.

The sample holds a few counts of this clone. This chain connects TRBV4-3 to TRBJ2-3; TRBD2 is a possible D gene (5 bases). The CDR3 is 18 residues long. V lost 3 bases, J lost 5 bases, and 24 bases lay in between. Germline V gene sequence: CDR1 LGHNA, CDR2 YSLEER. CDR3 sequence: CASSQAPLSFGAGDTQYF. The CDR3 bases are TGCGCCAGCAGCCAGGCACCTCTTAGCTTCGGCGCGGGAGATACGCAGTATTTT.

The gene calls are TRBV6-5 and TRBJ1-1, with 7 positions matching TRBD1. V dropped 7 bases and J dropped 1; count of bases not matched to a gene: 6. Germline CDR1 reads MNHEY; CDR2 reads SVGAGI. CDR3 length equals 14 residues. In DNA form, the CDR3 reads TGTGCCAGCACCCAGACAGGGCGGAACACTGAAGCTTTCTTT. It is translated as CASTQTGRNTEAFF.

This clone was seen only once. CDR3 nucleotides: TGTGCCAGCAGTTACAGGGGCGCGGGAGGGATTTATGAGCAGTTCTTC. As protein: CASSYRGAGGIYEQFF. This chain joins TRBV6-5 and TRBJ2-1; 9 nucleotides agree with TRBD2. Germline V CDR1 and CDR2: MNHEY, SVGAGI. The CDR3 runs to 16 residues. After removal of 2 bases from V and 8 bases from J, the junction contained 10 bases not matched to a gene.

V and J are TRBV6-5 and TRBJ1-1; a possible D gene is TRBD1 (5 bases). V lost 2 bases and J 0 bases, leaving 10 bases between the germline ends. Germline values: CDR1 MNHEY, CDR2 SVGAGI. The CDR3 totals 15 residues. The CDR3 DNA reads TGTGCCAGCAGTTACCCAGGGTCCATGAACACTGAAGCTTTCTTT. Protein: CASSYPGSMNTEAFF.

A few counts support this clone. The chain joins TRBV19 to TRBJ1-4; D remains ambiguous. The V gene's germline CDR1 is LNHDA and CDR2 SQIVND (reference sequence). Trimming took off 5 bases at V and 8 bases at J, with 12 bases between the two ends. This CDR3 spans 13 amino acids. DNA of the CDR3: TGTGCCAGTAGTCTGCGGGCGCAAGAAAAACTGTTTTTT. Residues: CASSLRAQEKLFF.

The chain joins TRBV10-3 to TRBJ2-1; tentative D call: TRBD1 (6 bases). This CDR3 has 14 amino acids. Germline-derived CDR1 and CDR2 are ENHRY and SYGVKD. Trimming shortened V by 6 bases and J by 9 bases, and 18 bases separated the two germline ends. The DNA of the CDR3 is TGTGCCATCAGACAATTTCTAAGGGGGACTGAGCAGTTCTTC. Encoded protein: CAIRQFLRGTEQFF.

This chain joins TRBV19 and TRBJ1-4, with D possibly matching TRBD1 (5 bases). The V end was cut by 5 bases, the J end by 0 bases, with 13 bases between. The CDR3 loop spans 16 amino acids. CDR1 is LNHDA and CDR2 is SQIVND in the germline V gene (reference sequence). CDR3 residues: CASSFQGGSTNEKLFF. The CDR3 DNA reads as TGTGCCAGTAGTTTCCAGGGAGGGTCAACTAATGAAAAACTGTTTTTT.

Only one count was recorded for this clone. This chain connects TRBV2 to TRBJ2-5, with D possibly TRBD2 on 6 matching bases. Germline CDR1 is SNHLY and CDR2 is FYNNEI. This CDR3 has 15 residues. V lost 9 bases to trimming and J lost 0 bases, with 17 bases between them. The CDR3 loop reads CARGGDRDHQETQYF. The CDR3 DNA reads TGTGCCAGGGGGGGTGATAGGGACCACCAAGAGACCCAGTACTTC. The complete variable domain, with remaining parts taken from reference TRBV2 and TRBJ2-5, reads EPEVTQTPSHQVTQMGQEVILRCVPISNHLYFYWYRQILGQKVEFLVSFYNNEISEKSEIFDDQFSVERPDGSNFTLKIRSTKLEDSAMYFCARGGDRDHQETQYFGPGTRLLVL.

In this sample, this clone turned up once. The CDR3 nucleotides read TGTGCCAGCAGTGATAAATGGCCCTACAATGAGCAGTTCTTC. Residues: CASSDKWPYNEQFF. This chain uses TRBV6-1 with TRBJ2-1; no clear D gene. This CDR3 comprises 14 residues. V lost 3 bases, J lost 2 bases, and 8 bases lay in between. Looked up from germline, CDR1 is MNHNS and CDR2 is SASEGT.

The DNA for the CDR3 is TGTGCCAGCAGCATGACCGACATAACCTACGAGCAGTACTTC. This encodes CASSMTDITYEQYF. The chain links TRBV6-5 to TRBJ2-7; D is unresolved. The CDR3 has 14 residues. Germline CDR1 is MNHEY and CDR2 is SVGAGI. V lost 6 bases and J lost 2, with 14 bases in between.

This clone was counted a single time. V usage is TRBV9 and J usage is TRBJ1-3; D ambiguous. V dropped 0 bases and J dropped 4 bases, with 11 bases sitting between them. The CDR3 has 15 residues. Germline-derived CDR1 and CDR2 are SGDLS and YYNGEE. CDR3 coding DNA: TGTGCCAGCAGCGTAGCCCCGGGGTACGGAAACACCATATATTTT. It encodes CASSVAPGYGNTIYF.

The chain uses TRBV4-2 and TRBJ2-1, with TRBD2 matching 7 bases. The junction had 12 bases not matched to a gene; V was cut back by 3 bases and J by 4 bases. The CDR3 is made up of 17 amino acids. In germline, CDR1 is LGHNA, CDR2 YNFKEQ. CDR3: CASSHVGPGRLYNEQFF. In nucleotides, the CDR3 is TGTGCCAGCAGCCATGTAGGTCCCGGGAGGTTATACAATGAGCAGTTCTTC.

This clone has at least ten counts. The rearrangement uses TRBV2 and TRBJ1-1, with TRBD1 identical over 10 bases. Germline trimming cut 6 bases from V and 1 base from J; bases unmatched to any gene: 2. Germline V gene data show CDR1 as SNHLY and CDR2 as FYNNEI. The CDR3 spans 14 residues. CDR3 DNA sequence: TGTGCCAGCAGGACAGGGGGCGCGAACACTGAAGCTTTCTTT. Amino acid sequence: CASRTGGANTEAFF.

The V gene is TRBV5-1, the J gene TRBJ2-7; D uncertain. Trimming left V 4 bases short and J 0 bases short, with 11 bases between. Looked up from germline, CDR1 is SGHRS and CDR2 is YFSETQ. The CDR3 extends over 14 amino acids. The CDR3 DNA sequence: TGCGCCAGCAGCGTAGACTCGAGCTCCTACGAGCAGTACTTC. Its protein is CASSVDSSSYEQYF.

This chain connects TRBV18 to TRBJ2-4; 11 positions match TRBD1. Germline values: CDR1 KGHSH, CDR2 LQKENI. The CDR3 covers 15 residues. Unmatched junction bases numbered 4, after V lost 4 bases and J lost 5 bases. The CDR3 protein is CASSQGQGAENIQYF. The DNA of the CDR3 is TGTGCCAGCTCACAAGGACAGGGGGCTGAAAACATTCAGTACTTC.

The chain recombines TRBV7-7 with TRBJ2-5; D remains ambiguous. The germline gives CDR1 SSHAT, CDR2 FNYEAQ (reference sequence). This CDR3 has 14 amino acids. Trimming took 1 base from V and 7 from J, leaving 13 bases between them. CDR3 coding DNA: TGTGCCAGCAGCTTAGTTGCCCAGACGGGGACCCAGTACTTC. Amino acid sequence: CASSLVAQTGTQYF.

This chain uses TRBV14 with TRBJ1-1; D possibly corresponds to TRBD1 (6 bases). CDR3 size: 15 residues. Trimming took off 3 bases at V and 4 bases at J, with 15 bases between the two ends. Per germline, CDR1 SGHDN and CDR2 FVKESK. The CDR3 coding sequence is TGTGCCAGCAGCCAGGAAACAGGGTGGGCCACTGAAGCTTTCTTT. It codes for CASSQETGWATEAFF.

The chain links TRBV3-1 (or the pseudogene TRBV3-2) to TRBJ1-2; TRBD1 is a possible D gene (5 bases). CDR1 is LGHDT and CDR2 is YNNKEL in the germline V gene (reference sequence). Trimming removed 5 bases from V and 8 bases from J, with 18 bases in between. The CDR3 has 14 residues. The CDR3 loop reads CASSIPGAPEGYTF. The CDR3 nucleotides read TGTGCCAGCAGCATCCCTGGGGCTCCGGAAGGCTACACCTTC.